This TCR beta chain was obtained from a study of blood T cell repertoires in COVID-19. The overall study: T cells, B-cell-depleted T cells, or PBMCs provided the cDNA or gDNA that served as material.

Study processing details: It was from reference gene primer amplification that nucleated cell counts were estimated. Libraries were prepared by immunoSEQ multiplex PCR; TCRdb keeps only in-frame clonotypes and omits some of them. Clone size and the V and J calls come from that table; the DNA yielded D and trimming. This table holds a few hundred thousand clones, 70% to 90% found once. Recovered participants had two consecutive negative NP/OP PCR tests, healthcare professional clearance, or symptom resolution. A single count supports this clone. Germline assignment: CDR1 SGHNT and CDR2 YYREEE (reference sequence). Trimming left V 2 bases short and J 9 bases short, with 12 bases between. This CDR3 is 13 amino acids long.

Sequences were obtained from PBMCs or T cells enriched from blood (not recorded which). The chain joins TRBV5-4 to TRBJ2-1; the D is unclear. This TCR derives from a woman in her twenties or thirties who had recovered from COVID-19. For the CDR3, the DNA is TGTGCCAGCAGCTTAACTTCCGCCGTTGAGCAGTTCTTC. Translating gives CASSLTSAVEQFF.